The clone carrying this T cell receptor (beta chain) has a handful of counts. Indicated treatment: preoperative locoregional IRX-2 cytokine immunotherapy. This phase Ib study tested locoregional IRX-2 cytokine immunotherapy given before surgery. The source of the sample is a study of preoperative IRX-2 immunotherapy in early breast cancer. The CDR3 is 14 residues long. Trimming cost V 3 bases and J 7 bases; bases outside gene matches: 8. Germline loops: CDR1 SGHRS, CDR2 YFSETQ. Clones were read by immunoSEQ multiplex PCR, and TCRdb kept only the in-frame ones, dropping some. The data contain about 43,000 clones, about 95% of them singletons.

Sequenced material: tumor tissue, taken after IRX-2 immunotherapy. The receptor's source is a human donor with breast cancer. This chain links TRBV5-1 with TRBJ1-2; 8 bases agree with TRBD1. DNA for the CDR3: TGCGCCAGCAGCTCAAGCGGACAGGGTAGTGGCTACACCTTC. This translates into CASSSSGQGSGYTF.